The rows below give T cell receptor beta chains drawn from one sample of a study of blood T cell repertoires in COVID-19. TCRdb's copy holds only in-frame clones and misses some; the assay was immunoSEQ multiplex PCR. Among 55,000 to 70,000 clones, roughly 81% were seen once, and the ten largest hold 15% to 18%. The specimen was peripheral blood. The receptors were gathered from an elderly man with acute or convalescent COVID-19. Each CDR3 is given with its conserved first and last residue. Fields, in order: J gene, V gene, clone size, D gene, CDR3 DNA, CDR3 protein. D genes are given only for firm matches. The size entry is marked missing in some rows and otherwise reads once, few, many or a size class.

TRBJ2-5 TRBV28 . TRBD2 TGTGCCAGCAGTTCTCTGACTAGCGGGAGAGAGACCCAGTACTTC CASSSLTSGRETQYF
TRBJ2-7 TRBV28 . TRBD2 TGTGCCAGCAGTTTAGCGGGAGTCTACGAGCAGTACTTC CASSLAGVYEQYF
TRBJ2-7 TRBV5-4 . TRBD1 TGTGCCAGCAGCTTGGGGGGACAGGGCTACGAGCAGTACTTC CASSLGGQGYEQYF
TRBJ2-7 TRBV5-1 . . TGCGCCAGCAGCTTGGGGGGGCGGGCGCCCGAGCAGTACTTC CASSLGGRAPEQYF
TRBJ1-5 TRBV2 once . TGTGCCAGCAGCCGGGAAATCGGTTCTATTAGCAATCAGCCCCAGCATTTT CASSREIGSISNQPQHF
TRBJ2-7 TRBV18 . . TGTGCCAGCTCACCACCGAGCCACGAGCAGTACTTC CASSPPSHEQYF
TRBJ2-2 TRBV5-1 . TRBD2 TGCGCCAGGGGACTAGCGGGGTATACCGGGGAGCTGTTTTTT CARGLAGYTGELFF
TRBJ1-4 TRBV19 once . TGTGCCAGCAAGTTGGGACTCCGGAATGAAAAACTGTTTTTT CASKLGLRNEKLFF
TRBJ2-7 TRBV5-6 few . TGTGCCAGCAGCTCCAGCTACGAGCAGTACTTC CASSSSYEQYF
TRBJ2-5 TRBV11-2 . . TGTGCCAGCAGCCGGTACCAAGAGACCCAGTACTTC CASSRYQETQYF
TRBJ2-7 TRBV7-9 . TRBD1 TGTGCCAGCGGACAGGCCTACGAGCAGTACTTC CASGQAYEQYF
TRBJ2-2 TRBV27 . . TGTGCCAGCAGTTTAGTGGAGACCGGGGAGCTGTTTTTT CASSLVETGELFF
TRBJ2-1 TRBV30 . TRBD1 TGTGCCTGGAGTGTAAGAGGGGACAGTGAGCAGTTCTTC CAWSVRGDSEQFF
TRBJ2-5 TRBV19 few . TGTGCCAGTAGTATCCGGCAAGAGACCCAGTACTTC CASSIRQETQYF
TRBJ2-2 TRBV18 . TRBD1 TGTGCCAGCTCACGACAGGGATGGATTTTGCGGGACACCGGGGAGCTGTTTTTT CASSRQGWILRDTGELFF
TRBJ2-1 TRBV7-2 . TRBD1 TGTGCCAGCAGCCTCGGGACAGCTTACAATGAGCAGTTCTTC CASSLGTAYNEQFF
TRBJ1-1 TRBV18 . . TGTGCCAGCTCACCCCCGAGGAGGTCTGGATCGGCTTTCTTT CASSPPRRSGSAFF
TRBJ2-7 TRBV29-1 few . TGCAGCGTTGCCCTGAGGGAGCCCTACGAGCAGTACTTC CSVALREPYEQYF
TRBJ1-1 TRBV20-1 . . TGCAGTGCTAGTGGGGGACTGGGCACTGAAGCTTTCTTT CSASGGLGTEAFF
TRBJ1-2 TRBV6-5 . . TGTGCCAGCAGCCAGGGGCAGGGCCGGCGGTATGGCTACACCTTC CASSQGQGRRYGYTF
TRBJ1-5 TRBV27 once TRBD1 TGTGCCAGCAGTTTATCGCCGGACAGGTATCAGCCCCAGCATTTT CASSLSPDRYQPQHF
TRBJ1-1 TRBV7-9 . TRBD1 TGTGCCAGCAGCCGCGACAGGGTTTCAGTAGAAGCTTTCTTT CASSRDRVSVEAFF
TRBJ2-3 TRBV7-2 few . TGTGCCAGCAGCTTGGGCAGGGGAGATACGCAGTATTTT CASSLGRGDTQYF
TRBJ2-7 TRBV28 once TRBD1 TGTGCCAGCACCCCTGGGGACAGGGTTTACGAGCAGTACTTC CASTPGDRVYEQYF
TRBJ2-1 TRBV7-2 . TRBD2 TGTGCCAGCAGCTCCAGTCGCCTAGCGGGAGATGAGCAGTTCTTC CASSSSRLAGDEQFF
TRBJ1-3 TRBV5-1 . TRBD1 TGCGCCAGCAGCTTCGGACAGGGGTCTGGAAACACCATATATTTT CASSFGQGSGNTIYF
TRBJ2-7 TRBV6-5 . TRBD2 TGTGCCAGCAGAGAGACTAGCGGTGCTAGGGAGCAGTACTTC CASRETSGAREQYF
TRBJ2-5 TRBV10-3 . TRBD2 TGTGCCACCCGGGCTAGCGGGGCTGAAGAGACCCAGTACTTC CATRASGAEETQYF
TRBJ2-3 TRBV11-2 . TRBD2 TGTGCCAGCAGCTCTTCAGCGGGGTGGGCAGATACGCAGTATTTT CASSSSAGWADTQYF
TRBJ1-2 TRBV2 . . TGTGCCAGCGGAAGACCGGACAGTAACTATGGCTACACCTTC CASGRPDSNYGYTF
TRBJ1-5 TRBV7-9 . . TGTGCCAGCAGCTATGGAGAGGGTCAGCCCCAGCATTTT CASSYGEGQPQHF
TRBJ2-7 TRBV6-2/TRBV6-3 . TRBD2 TGTGCCAGCAGTTACTCCCTAGCGGGGGTCTACGAGCAGTACTTC CASSYSLAGVYEQYF
TRBJ2-1 TRBV19 . . TGTGCCAGTCGCCCACGGGTAGGAGGGGTCAATGAGCAGTTCTTC CASRPRVGGVNEQFF
TRBJ2-1 TRBV24-1 . TRBD2 TGTGCCACCGAACTAGCGGGTGTCCGAGGGGGTGAGCAGTTCTTC CATELAGVRGGEQFF
TRBJ1-5 TRBV30 . . TGTGCCTGGAGTCGAGGGTTGGGCAATCAGCCCCAGCATTTT CAWSRGLGNQPQHF
TRBJ2-3 TRBV11-2 few . TGTGCCAGCAGTTGGGGGGTAAGAGATACGCAGTATTTT CASSWGVRDTQYF
TRBJ2-6 TRBV28 . TRBD1 TGTGCCAGCAGCCACCGAGGCGGGGGACAGGGAGACGGGGCCAACGTCCTGACTTTC CASSHRGGGQGDGANVLTF
TRBJ1-2 TRBV6-5 . TRBD1 TGTGCCAGCAGGGGCCGGGACAGGGAGATACATGGCTACACCTTC CASRGRDREIHGYTF
TRBJ2-7 TRBV7-2 . . TGTGCCAGCAGCACCGAGCGGGTCACCTACGAGCAGTACTTC CASSTERVTYEQYF
TRBJ2-1 TRBV7-3 . . TGTGCCAGCAGCTTATCGTCGGAGAATGAGCAGTTCTTC CASSLSSENEQFF
TRBJ1-1 TRBV7-2 . . TGTGCCAGCAGCGCAAAGGTGGGGCCGAACACTGAAGCTTTCTTT CASSAKVGPNTEAFF
TRBJ1-1 TRBV19 . TRBD1 TGTGCCAGTAGTTTTGACAGGGGGGTGGGTACTGAAGCTTTCTTT CASSFDRGVGTEAFF